This T cell receptor beta chain was recovered during a study of OX40 agonist ivuxolimab in advanced cancers. The CDR3 totals 13 residues. Trimming removed 3 bases at V and 1 base at J, with 6 bases between. The germline V gene has CDR1 ENHRY and CDR2 SYGVKD. Turning to this clone: The antigen remains unidentified.

Study results and limitations: The study found among the lowest clonal expansion in partial responders at 0.1-3.0 mg/kg. It was also the case that some nonresponders had low normalized T-cell clonal expansion.

Profiled with immunoSEQ multiplex PCR; TCRdb holds only in-frame clones, not every one. Among approximately 69,000 clones listed, more than 70% were seen once. The chain combines TRBV10-3 with TRBJ1-1; D not resolved. The source material was CD4+ or CD8+ T cells sorted from blood, sampled in a trial of the OX40 agonist ivuxolimab. This TCR derives from an adult with an advanced solid tumor such as melanoma, head and neck, liver or kidney cancer. The CDR3 loop is CAISEWGNTEAFF. The CDR3, as DNA: TGTGCCATCAGTGAATGGGGGAACACTGAAGCTTTCTTT.